The following is a T cell receptor beta chain sequence with its context. It lacks a known antigen. No much larger clone is present one base from it, and per-base qualities are unavailable. The junction shows trimming of 4 bases on V and 4 bases on J, plus 9 bases between the germline ends. The CDR3, cysteine through phenylalanine, is 12 amino acids long. Left in the record is the CDR3 DNA by itself, 36 bases read in frame from the first base. CDR1 is given as SQVTM and CDR2 as ANQGSEA, both from the germline V gene. The data originate from a study of human T cells and chemical hapten exposure (dated by TCRdb to about 2021). With respect to the entire study: For sensitization, 2% DPC in acetone was applied to a 2 cm by 2 cm area of upper inner arm skin. Most of the patients in the cohort were female, and the cohort covered alopecia areata with under or over 50% scalp involvement, alopecia totalis and alopecia universalis. Patch tests used Finn chambers with 0.01% DPC on the upper back, scored after 6 days by International Contact Dermatitis Research Group standards. Patient blood was sampled pre-sensitization (week 0) and at 2, 6 and about 24 weeks after DPC sensitization. In alopecia patients, the study followed how the peripheral blood TCR repertoire changed in vivo over primary and secondary sensitization to diphenylcyclopropenone (DPC), a hapten. For TCR sequencing, blood came from 25 to 30 alopecia patients at anywhere from one to four time points (pre-sensitization, 2, 6 and 24 weeks). The libraries were sequenced as a pool, and the TCR yield per sample differed mostly because of small variations in library volumes within the pool. Patients additionally received weekly therapeutic DPC doses to the scalp throughout the approximately 25-week study period.

This sample's time point label indicates: patch test 1, 2 weeks after DPC sensitization. Sample treatment or condition, as interpreted from the label and publication: therapeutic diphenylcyclopropenone sensitization with weekly scalp DPC. Blood at each patch-test visit was drawn before the patch test was applied. Patients were eligible if aged 18 to 70, diagnosed with alopecia and judged suitable for DPC therapy, and pregnant patients were excluded. Total RNA was extracted from unfractionated whole blood collected in Tempus Blood RNA tubes. The receptor library was made with RACE. The instrument given in TCRdb is NextSeq 500. Library preparation attached unique molecular identifiers to individual cDNA molecules for quantitative, reproducible TCR counting. Each blood RNA sample was used to sequence both TCR alpha and TCR beta chains. In the original analysis: Samples had a median of about 96,000 TCRs, with a range from roughly 20,000 to 690,600. V, J and CDR3 annotation of the TCR reads was performed with the Decombinator software suite. For PS versus PT1 abundance plots, all samples were subsampled to the same number of TCRs (28,000). Expanded TCRs were defined as absent before sensitization and observed at least eight times at the 2-week time point. TCRdb applied fastp at Q25 and MiXCR to the public reads, then kept only in-frame beta chains. Each entry is one CDR3 protein sequence, shown with its most common DNA and genes. None of the V and J calls come from the authors' own analysis; TCRdb made them. For this sample there are about 99,000 distinct CDR3 sequences; roughly an eighth appear just once. Over 2% of the sample rests with the top ten.

General findings and caveats noted by the study authors: Alopecia, a presumed autoimmune disease, was present in all patients, so the immune response of the patients might differ from that of healthy individuals. Patch test score was positively correlated with the number of PT1 expanded TCRs, with significance at thresholds 8, 16 and 32 but not at 4. Repeated subsampling changed both the strength of the expansion versus patch-test correlation and the threshold at which the correlation became significant. DPC sensitization did not change the number of TCRs with a frequency above 1 in 1000, and there was no evidence of changes in global repertoire structure. Significantly more large CDR3 similarity clusters were formed by expanded TCRs than by pre-sensitization or healthy control sets, consistent with antigen-driven responses.

This TCR came from a woman in her 40s with alopecia areata. Some clones in this sample may be carry-over from other donors' samples. Sequences were derived from whole blood, sampled in connection with sensitization to the hapten diphenylcyclopropenone (DPC). The chain joins TRBV29-1 to TRBJ2-3; the D gene cannot be resolved beyond TRBD1 or TRBD2, each matching 5 bases. The DNA is as follows: TGCAGCGTTGTGCTGGGGGCAGATACGCAGTATTTT. Protein translation: CSVVLGADTQYF.